Listed below are T cell receptor beta chains from one sample, sequenced in a study of cytomegalovirus exposure and HLA in healthy donors. Using immunoSEQ multiplex PCR, the repertoire was profiled, and TCRdb retains in-frame clones only, with some absent. Among 160,000 or so clones, approximately 79% were seen once, and the ten largest hold under 1.5%. The sequencing sample was made of PBMCs. Source of these receptors: a man in his 60s in good health and CMV-seronegative. Both conserved end residues are part of each CDR3. The D gene is left open where the match is weak. A clone size is listed for some rows: how often the clone was seen (once, few, many), or a class if it is expanded.

>TRBV5-1|TRBJ2-7|NA|NA
CASSLQGSSYEQYF
TGCGCCAGCAGCTTGCAGGGGAGCTCCTACGAGCAGTACTTC
>TRBV7-9|TRBJ1-1|NA|NA
CASSFGNTEAFF
TGTGCCAGCAGCTTCGGGAACACTGAAGCTTTCTTT
>TRBV7-9|TRBJ1-5|NA|NA
CASSHVDQPQHF
TGTGCCAGCAGCCATGTAGATCAGCCCCAGCATTTT
>TRBV2|TRBJ2-5|NA|TRBD2
CASIEREQETQYF
TGTGCCAGCATCGAGCGGGAACAAGAGACCCAGTACTTC
>TRBV28|TRBJ2-7|NA|NA
CASRRVRGREQYF
TGTGCCAGCAGACGGGTCAGGGGTCGAGAGCAGTACTTC
>TRBV27|TRBJ1-3|NA|TRBD1
CASRGQGNSGNTIYF
TGTGCCAGCAGGGGACAGGGGAACTCTGGAAACACCATATATTTT
>TRBV7-9|TRBJ2-5|NA|NA
CASLPYPQETQYF
TGTGCCAGTCTTCCCTACCCCCAAGAGACCCAGTACTTC
>TRBV7-2|TRBJ1-5|NA|NA
CASSDGAPNQPQHF
TGTGCCAGCAGCGATGGGGCCCCCAATCAGCCCCAGCATTTT
>TRBV10-3|TRBJ1-5|NA|NA
CAISPGGGNQPQHF
TGTGCCATCAGTCCGGGGGGCGGCAATCAGCCCCAGCATTTT
>TRBV14|TRBJ2-3|NA|TRBD2
CASSHASGGFSTDTQYF
TGTGCCAGCAGCCATGCTAGCGGGGGGTTTAGCACAGATACGCAGTATTTT
>TRBV10-3|TRBJ1-1|NA|NA
CAISRGGADTEAFF
TGTGCCATCTCTCGGGGAGGAGCGGACACTGAAGCTTTCTTT
>TRBV28|TRBJ1-2|NA|TRBD1
CASSLSGGWGGYTF
TGTGCCAGCAGTTTATCAGGGGGCTGGGGTGGCTACACCTTC
>TRBV10-3|TRBJ1-6|once|NA
CAISESGIGPANSPLHF
TGTGCCATCAGTGAGTCTGGCATTGGGCCCGCTAATTCACCCCTCCACTTT
>TRBV7-9|TRBJ1-6|NA|TRBD1
CASSSRGLRNSPLHF
TGTGCCAGCAGCTCCAGGGGGCTAAGGAATTCACCCCTCCACTTT
>TRBV5-1|TRBJ1-2|NA|TRBD1
CASSQDLTGAYGYTF
TGCGCCAGCAGTCAAGACTTGACAGGGGCCTATGGCTACACCTTC
>TRBV5-4|TRBJ2-1|NA|NA
CASSLHLGGPASDEQFF
TGTGCCAGCAGCTTGCATTTGGGGGGGCCGGCTTCAGATGAGCAGTTCTTC
>TRBV7-3|TRBJ2-7|NA|NA
CASSLGSSTTYEQYF
TGTGCCAGCAGCTTAGGATCAAGCACGACTTACGAGCAGTACTTC
>TRBV19|TRBJ1-4|NA|NA
CASSIQTGGTNEKLFF
TGTGCCAGTAGTATACAGACAGGAGGAACTAATGAAAAACTGTTTTTT
>TRBV5-6|TRBJ2-5|NA|TRBD1
CASSLVRGKVETQYF
TGTGCCAGCAGCTTGGTCAGGGGGAAGGTGGAGACCCAGTACTTC
>TRBV29-1|TRBJ2-1|NA|NA
CSGAQGGDEQFF
TGCAGCGGCGCCCAGGGTGGAGATGAGCAGTTCTTC
>TRBV2|TRBJ2-3|NA|TRBD2
CASRVPGLAGTDTQYF
TGTGCCAGCAGAGTCCCGGGACTAGCTGGGACAGATACGCAGTATTTT
>TRBV7-9|TRBJ1-2|NA|NA
CASSLDGNYGYTF
TGTGCCAGCAGCTTAGACGGTAACTATGGCTACACCTTC
>TRBV28|TRBJ2-5|few|TRBD1
CASSYDRAVGETQYF
TGTGCCAGCAGTTACGACAGGGCTGTGGGAGAGACCCAGTACTTC
>TRBV7-8|TRBJ2-2|NA|NA
CASSAVNTGELFF
TGTGCCAGCAGCGCGGTGAACACCGGGGAGCTGTTTTTT
>TRBV4-2|TRBJ2-7|few|TRBD1
CASSANRDSAYEQYF
TGTGCCAGCAGCGCTAACCGGGACAGTGCCTACGAGCAGTACTTC
>TRBV7-3|TRBJ2-2|NA|TRBD2
CASSTLAGFRELFF
TGTGCCAGCAGCACCCTAGCGGGGTTCCGGGAGCTGTTTTTT
>TRBV6-1|TRBJ2-1|NA|NA
CASSLEPEDNEQFF
TGTGCCAGCAGCCTGGAACCAGAGGACAATGAGCAGTTCTTC
>TRBV18|TRBJ2-1|NA|TRBD2
CASSPGTIAHNEQFF
TGTGCCAGCTCACCCGGGACTATTGCGCACAATGAGCAGTTCTTC
>TRBV30|TRBJ1-1|NA|NA
CAWSIVGYGTEAFF
TGTGCCTGGAGCATTGTCGGGTATGGCACTGAAGCTTTCTTT
>TRBV10-3|TRBJ2-3|NA|TRBD2
CAISGPSGNKQTSTDTQYF
TGTGCCATCAGTGGGCCTAGCGGGAACAAGCAAACTAGCACAGATACGCAGTATTTT
>TRBV15|TRBJ1-4|NA|NA
CATSPRTVSGEKLFF
TGTGCCACCAGCCCGCGGACGGTTAGCGGGGAAAAACTGTTTTTT
>TRBV30|TRBJ1-5|NA|TRBD1
CAWRPGQGSYSNQPQHF
TGTGCCTGGAGGCCGGGACAGGGAAGCTATAGCAATCAGCCCCAGCATTTT
>TRBV27|TRBJ2-7|NA|TRBD2
CASSGTSTYEQYF
TGTGCCAGCTCCGGGACTAGCACTTACGAGCAGTACTTC
>TRBV25-1|TRBJ2-5|NA|TRBD2
CASSEQGLAGWGETQYF
TGTGCCAGCAGTGAGCAGGGACTAGCGGGATGGGGGGAGACCCAGTACTTC
>TRBV13|TRBJ2-7|NA|NA
CASSTRERPPYEQYF
TGTGCCAGCAGCACCCGGGAACGGCCCCCCTACGAGCAGTACTTC
>TRBV7-8|TRBJ2-5|NA|NA
CASSLAGRETQYF
TGTGCCAGCAGCTTAGCGGGCAGGGAGACCCAGTACTTC
>TRBV7-7|TRBJ2-5|NA|TRBD1
CASSKTGGQETQYF
TGTGCCAGCAGCAAGACAGGGGGGCAAGAGACCCAGTACTTC